This T cell receptor beta chain was recorded in a study of T cells in Graves' hyperthyroidism and ophthalmopathy. Whole-study results and caveats: Within blood appeared most thyroid clonotypes that had expanded above 0.001. Ophthalmopathy and stable hyperthyroidism were told apart by a 13 V-J model.

This clonotype was seen only a few times. Its antigen remains unidentified. Used for diagnoses were clinical symptoms, serum thyroxine and TRAb, thyroid ultrasound and orbital computed tomography. RNA transcripts served as the template for amplifying TCR beta CDR3 regions. A set of HTBI primers served as the primers for a first-round RT-PCR of the TCR CDR3. TCRdb re-derived calls from the multiplex PCR reads in MiXCR, one entry per CDR3 protein. The sample has hundreds of thousands of distinct CDR3 sequences, more than 20% seen once; the top ten hold under 35%. The CDR3 consists of 15 residues. Germline values: CDR1 SGHRS, CDR2 YFSETQ. The V end lost 2 bases, the J end lost 7 bases, and 13 bases lay between the germline ends.

The sequence was collected from a man aged 30 to 45 with Graves' ophthalmopathy. The sequenced sample consisted of blood. The chain carries TRBV5-1 and TRBJ1-6; possibly TRBD1 for D (5 bases). The CDR3 DNA sequence: TGCGCCAGCAGCTTCCTCGCGGAGGGGAATTCACCCCTCCACTTT. Its translation: CASSFLAEGNSPLHF.